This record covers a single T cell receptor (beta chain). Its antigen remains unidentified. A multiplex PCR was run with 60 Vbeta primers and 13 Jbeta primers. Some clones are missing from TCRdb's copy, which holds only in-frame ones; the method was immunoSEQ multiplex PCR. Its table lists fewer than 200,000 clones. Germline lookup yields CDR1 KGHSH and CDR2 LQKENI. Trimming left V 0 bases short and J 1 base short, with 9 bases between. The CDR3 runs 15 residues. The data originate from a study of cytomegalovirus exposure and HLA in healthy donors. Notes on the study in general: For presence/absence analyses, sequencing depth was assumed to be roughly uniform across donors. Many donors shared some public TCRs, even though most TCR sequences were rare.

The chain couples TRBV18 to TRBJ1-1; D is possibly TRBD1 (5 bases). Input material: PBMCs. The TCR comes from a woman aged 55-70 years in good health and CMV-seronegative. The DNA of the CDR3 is TGTGCCAGCTCACCACCTGCTACAGGGAACACTGAAGCTTTCTTT. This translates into CASSPPATGNTEAFF.